Below are 15 T cell receptor beta chains sequenced from a single sample in a study of T cell responses to AZD1222 COVID-19 vaccine. Only in-frame clones appear in the TCRdb table, and some are missing; sequencing was by immunoSEQ multiplex PCR. The sample lists some 200,000 clones; 85% to 95% were seen once. The source material was peripheral blood, sampled on day 0 of AZD1222 vaccination. These receptors were obtained from an adult in good health.

The chain joins TRBV5-6 to TRBJ1-4, with D hard to call. CDR1 and CDR2 from the germline V gene are SGHDT and YYEEEE. Trimming pared 4 bases from V and 3 bases from J, leaving 13 bases between. This CDR3 is 15 amino acids long. In DNA, the CDR3 is TGTGCCAGCAGCCTGAACTTGCAGTCTAATGAAAAACTGTTTTTT. Translating gives CASSLNLQSNEKLFF.

V is TRBV21-1 and J is TRBJ2-2; TRBD2, as called in the table, went unchecked against the DNA. TRBV21-1 is designated a pseudogene. The CDR3 is made up of 14 amino acids. The CDR3 sequence is CASTAGGNTGELFF. CDR3 DNA: TGTGCCAGCACGGCGGGGGGGAACACCGGGGAGCTGTTTTTT.

The chain joins TRBV10-1 to TRBJ2-1; TRBD1 aligns across 7 bases. Germline V gives CDR1 WNHNN, CDR2 SYGVQD (reference sequence). After removal of 4 bases from V and 9 bases from J, the junction contained 6 bases not matched to a gene. This CDR3 has 13 residues. CDR3: CASSAGGLGEQFF. For the CDR3, the DNA is TGCGCCAGCAGTGCAGGGGGTCTTGGTGAGCAGTTCTTC.

The chain employs TRBV6-5 and TRBJ1-6; D uncertain. CDR3 length: 15 amino acids. Trimming removed 2 bases at V and 7 bases at J, with 12 bases between. The germline V gene encodes CDR1 MNHEY and CDR2 SVGAGI. The CDR3 coding sequence is TGTGCCAGCAGTTACAGGGATCCGTCAAATTCACCCCTCCACTTT. Amino acid sequence: CASSYRDPSNSPLHF.

V gene TRBV25-1 combines with J gene TRBJ1-3; D unclear. The germline CDR1 and CDR2 sequences are MGHDK and SYGVNS. The CDR3 covers 13 residues. V was clipped by 3 bases and J by 5 bases, with 8 bases between them. The DNA for the CDR3 is TGTGCCAGCAGTGACCTGGCCAGAAACACCATATATTTT. Translated: CASSDLARNTIYF.

V gene TRBV5-1 combines with J gene TRBJ2-5; D unresolved. V was cut by 4 bases and J by 4 bases, with 14 bases left in between. The germline CDR1 and CDR2 sequences are SGHRS and YFSETQ. The CDR3 is 14 amino acids. The CDR3 sequence: CASSPRASRETQYF. The CDR3 DNA follows: TGCGCCAGCAGCCCAAGGGCTTCAAGAGAGACCCAGTACTTC.

V is TRBV29-1 and J is TRBJ1-3, with D uncertain. V was cut by 7 bases and J by 4 bases, with 14 bases left in between. Germline CDR1 and CDR2: SQVTM and ANQGSEA. There are 13 residues in the CDR3. In nucleotides, the CDR3 is TGCAGCGCCCCAGTCGGGCCGGGAAACACCATATATTTT. It is translated as CSAPVGPGNTIYF. The full variable domain, in which reference TRBV29-1 and TRBJ1-3 provide the parts outside the CDR3, is SAVISQKPSRDICQRGTSLTIQCQVDSQVTMMFWYRQQPGQSLTLIATANQGSEATYESGFVIDKFPISRPNLTFSTLTVSNMSPEDSSIYLCSAPVGPGNTIYFGEGSWLTVV.

The chain joins TRBV2 to TRBJ2-3; the match to TRBD2 covers 8 bases. The V and J ends lost 10 bases and 0 bases, in that order; junction bases with no gene match: 6. The CDR3 consists of 14 residues. The germline V gene encodes CDR1 SNHLY and CDR2 FYNNEI. CDR3 DNA: TGTGCCACCCAAGCGGGGGCTAGCACAGATACGCAGTATTTT. This translates into CATQAGASTDTQYF.

This chain links TRBV6-5 with TRBJ1-1; TRBD1 might be the D (5 bases). The germline gives CDR1 MNHEY, CDR2 SVGAGI. Trimming removed 1 base at V and 1 base at J, with 10 bases between. This CDR3 has 15 residues. This chain's CDR3 is CASSYYRLSNTEAFF. CDR3 sequence (DNA): TGTGCCAGCAGTTACTACAGGCTCTCGAACACTGAAGCTTTCTTT.

This clone was detected once. The chain is built from TRBV27 and TRBJ1-6, with D perhaps TRBD1 (6 bases). V was cut by 5 bases and J by 11 bases, with 22 bases left in between. Germline CDR1 is MNHEY and CDR2 is SMNVEV (reference sequence). The CDR3 totals 16 residues. The CDR3 nucleotides read TGTGCCAGCAGTCTTACGACATCGGGACACAAAACACCCCTCCACTTT. Protein sequence: CASSLTTSGHKTPLHF.

CDR3 sequence (DNA): TGTGCCAGCAGCCTACAGGGGCCGGTTTTCTTT. Its protein product is CASSLQGPVFF. The chain couples TRBV7-9 to TRBJ1-1, with 7 bases identical to TRBD1. CDR1 and CDR2 from the germline V gene are SEHNR and FQNEAQ (reference sequence). V trimming: 5 bases; J trimming: 13 bases; junction bases outside the gene matches: 7. This CDR3 has 11 amino acids.

This rearrangement joins TRBV11-2 to TRBJ2-7; 9 bases are shared with TRBD1. Germline V CDR1 and CDR2: SGHAT, FQNNGV. The CDR3 runs to 14 residues. V was clipped by 8 bases and J by 2 bases; unmatched bases: 7. The CDR3 spells CASSGQGRAYEQYF. In DNA, the CDR3 is TGTGCCAGCTCCGGACAGGGGCGGGCCTACGAGCAGTACTTC.

The chain joins TRBV4-1 to TRBJ1-3; D unresolved. Trimming shortened V by 6 bases and J by 0 bases, and 6 bases separated the two germline ends. Germline assignment: CDR1 MGHRA and CDR2 YSYEKL. This CDR3 has 13 residues. The CDR3 protein is CASSPVSGNTIYF. The CDR3, as DNA: TGCGCCAGCAGTCCAGTCTCTGGAAACACCATATATTTT.

The chain couples TRBV28 to TRBJ2-3; 11 positions match TRBD2. This CDR3 contains 16 residues. CDR1 and CDR2 (germline): MDHEN, SYDVKM. Germline trimming cut 8 bases from V and 4 bases from J; bases unmatched to any gene: 11. The CDR3 region has the DNA TGTGCCAGCGACCTCCGGCTAGCGGGAGGCCCAGATACGCAGTATTTT. As protein: CASDLRLAGGPDTQYF.

Remarks on this clone: Other DNA variants within this sample encode the same CDR3. The V call is TRBV9, the J call TRBJ2-1; a possible D gene is TRBD2 (6 bases). Trimming took 0 bases from V and 6 from J, leaving 10 bases between them. This CDR3 comprises 14 residues. CDR1 SGDLS and CDR2 YYNGEE come from the germline V gene. The CDR3: CASSVASVGNEQFF. The CDR3 nucleotides are TGTGCCAGCAGCGTAGCTAGCGTGGGCAATGAGCAGTTCTTC.